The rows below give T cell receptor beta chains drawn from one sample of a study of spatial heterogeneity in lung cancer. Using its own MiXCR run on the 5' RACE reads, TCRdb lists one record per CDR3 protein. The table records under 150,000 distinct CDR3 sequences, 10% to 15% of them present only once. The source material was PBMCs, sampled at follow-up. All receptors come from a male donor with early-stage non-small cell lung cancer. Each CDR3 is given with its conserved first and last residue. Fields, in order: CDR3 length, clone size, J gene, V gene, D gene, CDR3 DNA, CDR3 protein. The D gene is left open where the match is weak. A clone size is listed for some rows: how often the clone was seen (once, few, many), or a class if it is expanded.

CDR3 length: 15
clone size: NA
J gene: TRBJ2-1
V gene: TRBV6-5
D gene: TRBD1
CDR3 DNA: TGTGCCAGCAGTAGAACAGGGGAGTGGATCGATGAGCAGTTCTTC
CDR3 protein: CASSRTGEWIDEQFF

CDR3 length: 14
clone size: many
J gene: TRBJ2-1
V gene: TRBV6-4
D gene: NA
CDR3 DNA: TGTGCCAGCAGTGTGGACGGCCCATCCAATGAGCAGTTCTTC
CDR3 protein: CASSVDGPSNEQFF

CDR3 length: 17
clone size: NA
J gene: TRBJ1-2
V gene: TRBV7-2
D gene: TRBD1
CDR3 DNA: TGTGCCAGCAGCTTAGTCATAAGGGACAGTTCTAACTATGGCTACACCTTC
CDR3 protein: CASSLVIRDSSNYGYTF

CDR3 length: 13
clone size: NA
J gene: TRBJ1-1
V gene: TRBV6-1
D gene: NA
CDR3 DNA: TGTGCCAGCAGTGCCGTTGGGGGCACTGAAGCTTTCTTT
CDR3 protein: CASSAVGGTEAFF

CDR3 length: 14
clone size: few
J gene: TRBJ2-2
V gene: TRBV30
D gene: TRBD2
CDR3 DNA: TGTGCCTGGACTCGACCGGGAGGGGCCGGGGAGCTGTTTTTT
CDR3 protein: CAWTRPGGAGELFF

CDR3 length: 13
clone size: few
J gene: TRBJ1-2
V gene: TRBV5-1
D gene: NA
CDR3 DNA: TGCGCCAGCAGGTTGGGTGAGGGGTATGGCTACACCTTC
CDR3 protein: CASRLGEGYGYTF

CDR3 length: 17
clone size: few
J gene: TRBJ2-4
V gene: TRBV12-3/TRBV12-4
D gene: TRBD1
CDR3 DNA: TGTGCCAGCACCTTAAGAGGATGGGACAGCTATGAAAACATTCAGTACTTC
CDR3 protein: CASTLRGWDSYENIQYF

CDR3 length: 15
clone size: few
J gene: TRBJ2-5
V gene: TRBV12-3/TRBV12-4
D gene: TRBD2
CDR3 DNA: TGTGCCAGCAGTTTCCGAGCGGGGGCAGGGGAGACCCAGTACTTC
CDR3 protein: CASSFRAGAGETQYF

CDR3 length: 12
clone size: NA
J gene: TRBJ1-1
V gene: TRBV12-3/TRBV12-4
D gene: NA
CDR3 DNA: TGTGCCAGCAATGATCTACGGCAAGAAGCTTTCTTT
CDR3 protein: CASNDLRQEAFF

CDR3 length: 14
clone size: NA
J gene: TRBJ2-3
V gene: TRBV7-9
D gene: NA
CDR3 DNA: TGTGCCAGCAGCTTAAGTAGAAACACAGATACGCAGTATTTT
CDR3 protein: CASSLSRNTDTQYF

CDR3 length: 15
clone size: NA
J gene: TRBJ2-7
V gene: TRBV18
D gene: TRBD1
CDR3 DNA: TGTGCCAGCTCACCACAGGACAGGGAACCCTACGAGCAGTACTTC
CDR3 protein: CASSPQDREPYEQYF

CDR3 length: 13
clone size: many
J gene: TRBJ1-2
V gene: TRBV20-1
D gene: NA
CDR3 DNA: TGCAGTGCCCCCCCCAGGGAAGGTAATGGCTACACCTTC
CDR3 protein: CSAPPREGNGYTF

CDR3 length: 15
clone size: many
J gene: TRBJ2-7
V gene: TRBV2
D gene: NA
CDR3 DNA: TGTGCCAGCCAACCTACCGGGCTCCTTTTCTACGAGCAGTACTTC
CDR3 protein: CASQPTGLLFYEQYF

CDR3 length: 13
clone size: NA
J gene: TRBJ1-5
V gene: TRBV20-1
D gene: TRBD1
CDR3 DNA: TGCAGTGCTAGGGGACAGGTCGATCAGCCCCAGCATTTT
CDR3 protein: CSARGQVDQPQHF

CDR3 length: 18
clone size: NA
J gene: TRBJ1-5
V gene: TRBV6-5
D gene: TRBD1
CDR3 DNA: TGTGCCAGCAGTTACTCAGGGACAGGGGTGGGTAGCAATCAGCCCCAGCATTTT
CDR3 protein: CASSYSGTGVGSNQPQHF

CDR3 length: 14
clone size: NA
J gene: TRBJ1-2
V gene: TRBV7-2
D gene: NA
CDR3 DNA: TGTGCCAGCAGCTTAGGCAGGGGTAACTATGGCTACACCTTC
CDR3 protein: CASSLGRGNYGYTF

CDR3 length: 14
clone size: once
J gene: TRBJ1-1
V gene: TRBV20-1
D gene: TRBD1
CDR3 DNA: TGCAGTGCTACCTGGGACAGAGTGAACACTGAAGCTTTCTTT
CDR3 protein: CSATWDRVNTEAFF

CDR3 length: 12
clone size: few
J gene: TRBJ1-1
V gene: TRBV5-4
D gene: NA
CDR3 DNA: TGTGCCAGCAGCTCAGGGGACACTGAAGCTTTCTTT
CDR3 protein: CASSSGDTEAFF

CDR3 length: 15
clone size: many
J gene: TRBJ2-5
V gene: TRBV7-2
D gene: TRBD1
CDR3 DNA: TGTGCCAGCAGCTGGAGGACAGGGGGAGGGGAGACCCAGTACTTC
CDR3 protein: CASSWRTGGGETQYF

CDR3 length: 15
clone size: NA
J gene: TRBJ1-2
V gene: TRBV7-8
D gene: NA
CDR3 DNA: TGTGCCAGCAGCCTCACTGAGGGGGGCGGGTATGGCTACACCTTC
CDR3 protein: CASSLTEGGGYGYTF

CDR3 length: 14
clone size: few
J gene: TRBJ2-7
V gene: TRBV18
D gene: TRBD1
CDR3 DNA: TGTGCCAGCTCACCAAGGACAGGCTCCTACGAGCAGTACTTC
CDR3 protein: CASSPRTGSYEQYF

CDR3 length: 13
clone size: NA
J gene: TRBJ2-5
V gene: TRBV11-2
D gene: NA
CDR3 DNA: TGTGCCACGTTGCTGAGGGACCAAGAGACCCAGTACTTC
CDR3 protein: CATLLRDQETQYF

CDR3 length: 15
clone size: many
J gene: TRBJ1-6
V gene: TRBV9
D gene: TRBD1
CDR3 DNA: TGTGCCAGCAGCCCACGACAGGGGGATAATTCACCCCTCCACTTT
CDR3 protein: CASSPRQGDNSPLHF

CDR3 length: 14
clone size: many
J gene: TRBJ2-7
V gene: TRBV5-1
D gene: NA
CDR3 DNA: TGCGCCAGCAGCTTGGCATCCTGGATTCGCGAGCAGTACTTC
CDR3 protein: CASSLASWIREQYF

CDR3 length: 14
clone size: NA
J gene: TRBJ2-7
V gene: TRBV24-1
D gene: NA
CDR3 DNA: TGTGCCACCAGTGGGTCGACGGACCCCTACGAGCAGTACTTC
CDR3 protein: CATSGSTDPYEQYF

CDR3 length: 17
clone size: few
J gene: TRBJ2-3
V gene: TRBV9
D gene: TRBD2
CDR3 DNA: TGTGCCAGCAGCGGAATTCCCGGTAGCGGGGAAACAGATACGCAGTATTTT
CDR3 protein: CASSGIPGSGETDTQYF

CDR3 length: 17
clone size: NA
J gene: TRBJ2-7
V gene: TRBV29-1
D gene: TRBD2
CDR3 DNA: TGCAGCGTTGATAGGGGATCAAGCGGGGGGATGTCCTACGAGCAGTACTTC
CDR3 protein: CSVDRGSSGGMSYEQYF

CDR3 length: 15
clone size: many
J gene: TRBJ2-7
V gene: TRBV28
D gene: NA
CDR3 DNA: TGTGCCAGCAGTTTCGACAGGTGGAGCTCCTACGAGCAGTACTTC
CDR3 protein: CASSFDRWSSYEQYF

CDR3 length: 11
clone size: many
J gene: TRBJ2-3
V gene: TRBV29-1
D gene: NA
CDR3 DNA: TGCAGCGTTGAGGGTACAGATACGCAGTATTTT
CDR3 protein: CSVEGTDTQYF

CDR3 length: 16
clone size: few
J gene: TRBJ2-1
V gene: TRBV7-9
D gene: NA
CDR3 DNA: TGTGCCAGCAGCGCAAAGCCCGGGACGGAGTACAATGAGCAGTTCTTC
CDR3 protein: CASSAKPGTEYNEQFF

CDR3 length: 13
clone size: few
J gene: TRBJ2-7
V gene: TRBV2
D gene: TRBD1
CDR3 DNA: TGTGCCAGCAGTGGGGACAGGGGTAACGAGCAGTACTTC
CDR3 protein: CASSGDRGNEQYF

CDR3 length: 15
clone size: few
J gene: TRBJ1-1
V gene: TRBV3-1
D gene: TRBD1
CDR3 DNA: TGTGCCAGCAGCCAAGCCGGGACAGGGGGGGCTGAAGCTTTCTTT
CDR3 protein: CASSQAGTGGAEAFF

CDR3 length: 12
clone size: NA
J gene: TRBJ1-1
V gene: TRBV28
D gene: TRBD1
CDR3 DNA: TGTGCCAGCAGCCGGGACAGTGGGGAGGCTTTCTTT
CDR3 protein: CASSRDSGEAFF

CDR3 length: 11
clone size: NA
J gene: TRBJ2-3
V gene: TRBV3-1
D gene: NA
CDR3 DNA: TGTGCCAGCAGCCAGGGGGAGGCGCAGTATTTT
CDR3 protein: CASSQGEAQYF